The T cell receptor (beta chain) under discussion was sequenced for a study of metastatic and nonmetastatic thyroid tumors. About the research overall: Repertoire comparisons spanned blood and tumor or nodule tissue from malignant and benign thyroid patients. Findings and caveats of the study: Benign nodules reportedly had significantly lower TCR beta diversity than malignant thyroid tumors in blood and tumor.

Patients underwent thyroid surgery, and none had received any treatment before it. This clone was seen ten or more times. Its matching antigen is unknown. Per the original methods: Clinicopathological groups of papillary thyroid cancer showed CDR3 differences that were used to build a distant-metastasis classifier. With MiXCR, TCRdb called clones anew from the PCR reads. The V and J calls shown here were made by TCRdb, not taken from the authors' results. The sample includes 65,000 to 70,000 clones, 13% to 15% of them seen just once. The material sequenced was blood. The TCR was taken from a male donor with papillary thyroid cancer or a benign thyroid nodule (not recorded which). Some clones in this sample may be carry-over from other donors' samples.

CDR3: CASSLGDRADTQYF. The CDR3 DNA follows: TGTGCCAGCAGCTTAGGGGACAGGGCAGATACGCAGTATTTT. V gene TRBV7-2 combines with J gene TRBJ2-3; 9 bases align to TRBD1. This CDR3 has 14 amino acids. In germline, CDR1 is SGHTA, CDR2 FQGNSA. With 1 base clipped from V and 4 bases from J, the junction kept 0 bases outside the gene matches.